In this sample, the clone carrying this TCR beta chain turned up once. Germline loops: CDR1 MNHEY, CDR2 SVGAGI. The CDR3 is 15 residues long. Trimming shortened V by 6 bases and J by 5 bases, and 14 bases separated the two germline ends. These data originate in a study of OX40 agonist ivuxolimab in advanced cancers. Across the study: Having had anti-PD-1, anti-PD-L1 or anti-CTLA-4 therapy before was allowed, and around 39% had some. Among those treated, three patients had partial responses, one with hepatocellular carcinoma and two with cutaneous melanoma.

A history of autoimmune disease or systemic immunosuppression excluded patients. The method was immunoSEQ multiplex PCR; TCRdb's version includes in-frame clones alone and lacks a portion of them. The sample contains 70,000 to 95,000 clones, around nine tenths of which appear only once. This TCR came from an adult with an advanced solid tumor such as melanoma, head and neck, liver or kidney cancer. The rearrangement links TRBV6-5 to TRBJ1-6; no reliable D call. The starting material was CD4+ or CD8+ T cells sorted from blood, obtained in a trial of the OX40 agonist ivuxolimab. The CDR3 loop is CASSPFDLHNSPLHF. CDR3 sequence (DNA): TGTGCCAGCAGCCCCTTTGACCTTCATAATTCACCCCTCCACTTT.